A single sample gave rise to the 5 T cell receptor beta chains below, sequenced in a study of blood T cell repertoires in COVID-19. Sequencing used immunoSEQ multiplex PCR; TCRdb keeps in-frame clones, though not all of them. The sample shows about 260,000 clones, more than 75% of them seen only once. Sequenced input: peripheral blood. All receptors derive from a woman aged 40 to 50 who had recovered from COVID-19.

Only one count was recorded for this clone. The CDR3 here is CSVAEYGGYTF. In DNA, the CDR3 is TGCAGCGTTGCAGAGTACGGTGGCTACACCTTC. This chain links TRBV29-1 with TRBJ1-2, with no clear D. With 4 bases removed from V and 7 bases from J, the gap between germline ends came to 10 bases. This CDR3 has 11 amino acids. The germline V gene has CDR1 SQVTM and CDR2 ANQGSEA.

This clone was counted a single time. The chain has TRBV24-1 and TRBJ2-3, with TRBD1 matching 9 bases. The ends lost 3 bases at V and 6 bases at J; junction bases unmatched: 9. CDR3 length: 16 amino acids. CDR1 is KGHDR and CDR2 is SFDVKD in the germline V gene. In DNA form, the CDR3 reads TGTGCCACCAGTGATCCCCGACAGGGGGGTTCTGATACGCAGTATTTT. Protein sequence: CATSDPRQGGSDTQYF.

V is TRBV6-5 and J is TRBJ2-7, with D tentatively TRBD2 (7 bases). This CDR3 comprises 13 residues. Germline CDR1 reads MNHEY; CDR2 reads SVGAGI. Trimming took off 10 bases at V and 1 base at J, with 14 bases between the two ends. The DNA of the CDR3 is TGTGCCACCCAAGGGGGGGCTTCCTACGAGCAGTACTTC. Protein: CATQGGASYEQYF.

The chain carries TRBV15 and TRBJ2-3; D ambiguous. The length of the CDR3 is 14 residues. CDR1 and CDR2 (germline): LNHNV, YYDKDF (reference sequence). The V end lost 5 bases, the J end lost 4 bases, and 13 bases lay between the germline ends. The CDR3 region is CATSPTRLADTQYF. CDR3 sequence (DNA): TGTGCCACCAGCCCCACCCGCCTAGCAGATACGCAGTATTTT.

The chain employs TRBV19 and TRBJ1-6; 7 nucleotides match TRBD1. The CDR3 length is 17 residues. Germline lookup yields CDR1 LNHDA and CDR2 SQIVND (reference sequence). Germline trimming cut 1 base from V and 0 bases from J; bases unmatched to any gene: 3. CDR3 amino acids: CASSIGWTGSYNSPLHF. The CDR3, as DNA: TGTGCCAGTAGTATAGGTTGGACAGGCTCCTATAATTCACCCCTCCACTTT.